These 16 T cell receptor beta chains originate from one sample sequenced in a study of T cells in Graves' hyperthyroidism and ophthalmopathy. From RNA transcripts, TCR beta CDR3 regions were amplified. During a first-round RT-PCR of the TCR CDR3, the HTBI primer set was used. MiXCR, run by TCRdb on the multiplex PCR reads, gives a single entry per CDR3 protein. Of hundreds of thousands of distinct CDR3 sequences detected, about two fifths appear once; the ten largest clones hold 7.5% to 9.5%. The material sequenced was blood. The receptors were sampled from a man aged 18 to 35 with Graves' hyperthyroidism.

This sequence joins TRBV19 and TRBJ1-5; D is undetermined. V was clipped by 3 bases and J by 9 bases, with 21 bases between them. From germline, CDR1 is LNHDA and CDR2 SQIVND (reference sequence). The CDR3 has 16 amino acids. The CDR3 DNA sequence: TGTGCCAGTAGTATGGTAGGGCCTACGGGCTCTGGGCCCCAGCATTTT. It is translated as CASSMVGPTGSGPQHF.

This clonotype has only one observation. The chain uses TRBV10-3 and TRBJ1-5; a possible D gene is TRBD1 (5 bases). This CDR3 is built from 16 residues. V was pared by 10 bases and J by 0 bases, with 19 bases between. Germline V gives CDR1 ENHRY, CDR2 SYGVKD. Written as DNA, the CDR3 is TGTGCCAGCAAGATGCAGGGCCACCATAGCAATCAGCCCCAGCATTTT. This translates into CASKMQGHHSNQPQHF.

In this sample, this clonotype turned up many times. The chain couples TRBV19 to TRBJ1-5; 8 bases line up with TRBD1. V shed 6 bases, J shed 3 bases, and the junction held 7 bases outside the gene matches. Germline V gene sequence: CDR1 LNHDA, CDR2 SQIVND (reference sequence). The CDR3 is 15 amino acids. The CDR3 nucleotides read TGTGCCAGTAGCTCGACAGGGGCGCCCAATCAGCCCCAGCATTTT. Protein product: CASSSTGAPNQPQHF.

The rearrangement uses TRBV10-1 and TRBJ1-3; D remains unclear. Per germline, CDR1 WNHNN and CDR2 SYGVQD (reference sequence). The CDR3 has 15 residues. Trimming left V 3 bases short and J 0 bases short, with 9 bases between. The CDR3 region is CASSDAGCSGNTIYF. CDR3 coding DNA: TGCGCCAGCAGTGATGCGGGGTGCTCTGGAAACACCATATATTTT.

There are a few counts of this clonotype. Its ends do not fully match the called genes, so a read error is possible. The chain links TRBV10-3 to TRBJ1-5, with D hard to call. Germline V gene data show CDR1 as ENHRY and CDR2 as SYGVKD. CDR3 length: 15 amino acids. The CDR3 bases are TGTGCCAGCAGTTACCGGGGAAGGGGCAATCAGCCCCAGCATTTT. Protein product: CASSYRGRGNQPQHF.

This clonotype appeared a single time. V usage is TRBV5-1 and J usage is TRBJ2-6, with D perhaps TRBD1 (6 bases). CDR3 length: 15 amino acids. V was cut by 4 bases and J by 3 bases, with 11 bases left in between. Germline CDR1 is SGHRS and CDR2 is YFSETQ. CDR3 amino acids: CASSPSGDGANVLTF. The CDR3 coding sequence is TGCGCCAGCAGCCCGTCAGGGGATGGGGCCAACGTCCTGACTTTC. Full variable domain (missing parts from reference TRBV5-1 and TRBJ2-6): KAGVTQTPRYLIKTRGQQVTLSCSPISGHRSVSWYQQTPGQGLQFLFEYFSETQRNKGNFPGRFSGRQFSNSRSEMNVSTLELGDSALYLCASSPSGDGANVLTFGAGSRLTVL.

This clonotype was seen a handful of times. It is unclear where the CDR3 begins or ends on the DNA, so no DNA is shown, and the CDR3 is as TCRdb lists it. The chain employs TRBV7-9 and TRBJ2-2. Germline-derived CDR1 and CDR2 are SEHNR and FQNEAQ (reference sequence). The CDR3 is 17 amino acids in total, end residues counted. The CDR3 is CASSFGSGSLNTGELFF.

This clonotype was seen ten or more times. The rearrangement uses TRBV7-9 and TRBJ2-7; 7 nucleotides match TRBD2. The germline V gene has CDR1 SEHNR and CDR2 FQNEAQ (reference sequence). The ends lost 5 bases at V and 7 bases at J; junction bases unmatched: 5. The CDR3 extends over 12 amino acids. The CDR3 protein is CASSPQGGEQYF. CDR3 coding DNA: TGTGCCAGCAGCCCCCAGGGAGGGGAGCAGTACTTC. The variable domain in full, completed from reference TRBV7-9 and TRBJ2-7, reads DTGVSQNPRHKITKRGQNVTFRCDPISEHNRLYWYRQTLGQGPEFLTYFQNEAQLEKSRLLSDRFSAERPKGSFSTLEIQRTEQGDSAMYLCASSPQGGEQYFGPGTRLTVT.

This chain links TRBV12-3 or TRBV12-4 with TRBJ1-5; 9 bases are a match to TRBD1. The CDR3 runs to 15 residues. V trimming: 6 bases; J trimming: 4 bases; junction bases outside the gene matches: 7. The CDR3 sequence is CASRKQGAANQPQHF. Written as DNA, the CDR3 is TGTGCCAGCAGAAAACAGGGGGCAGCAAATCAGCCCCAGCATTTT.

This chain uses TRBV20-1 with TRBJ1-5, with TRBD1 as a possible D gene (6 bases). The CDR3 runs 15 residues. Germline CDR1 reads DFQATT; CDR2 reads SNEGSKA (reference sequence). The V and J ends lost 6 bases and 4 bases respectively, with 19 bases between them. The CDR3 is CSAPDMAQGNQPQHF. The DNA of the CDR3 is TGCAGTGCCCCCGACATGGCGCAGGGGAATCAGCCCCAGCATTTT.

This clonotype was picked up many times. The chain links TRBV20-1 to TRBJ2-7; D not resolved. Trimming cost V 0 bases and J 3 bases, with 15 bases left between them. Germline CDR1 and CDR2: DFQATT and SNEGSKA (reference sequence). CDR3 length: 15 residues. CDR3 nucleotides: TGCAGTGCTAGAGATCTAGGTCCGACACACTACGAGCAGTACTTC. Translating gives CSARDLGPTHYEQYF.

This sequence joins TRBV2 and TRBJ2-2; 10 nucleotides match TRBD1. The germline CDR1 and CDR2 sequences are SNHLY and FYNNEI. After removal of 6 bases from V and 6 bases from J, the junction contained 7 bases not matched to a gene. There are 15 residues in the CDR3. The CDR3 reads CASRGQGIGAGELFF. CDR3 bases: TGTGCCAGCAGGGGACAGGGGATAGGCGCCGGGGAGCTGTTTTTT.

In its sample, this clonotype was seen many times. The chain links TRBV10-3 to TRBJ1-4, with TRBD1 identical over 8 bases. CDR1 is ENHRY, CDR2 SYGVKD, per germline. This CDR3 is 16 amino acids long. V was pared by 11 bases and J by 2 bases, with 13 bases of the junction left unmatched. Here the CDR3 reads CAVSPGQVPTNEKLFF. As DNA, the CDR3 is TGTGCCGTTTCCCCGGGACAGGTTCCGACTAATGAAAAACTGTTTTTT.

The sample holds many counts of this clonotype. V gene TRBV29-1 combines with J gene TRBJ2-7; D is unresolved. V was trimmed by 0 bases and J by 3 bases, leaving 12 bases between them. The CDR3 consists of 14 residues. From germline, CDR1 is SQVTM and CDR2 ANQGSEA. CDR3 sequence reads: CSVEDGHGNYEQYF. The CDR3 nucleotides are TGCAGCGTTGAAGATGGGCACGGAAACTACGAGCAGTACTTC.

A note on this clonotype: A read error may explain this, as a much larger clone is one base away. V is TRBV29-1 and J is TRBJ2-7, with D hard to call. Germline V gives CDR1 SQVTM, CDR2 ANQGSEA. The CDR3 has 13 amino acids. The V end lost 1 base, the J end lost 9 bases, and 16 bases lay between the germline ends. CDR3: CSVEVRDMNGQYF. CDR3 DNA: TGCAGCGTTGAAGTCCGTGACATGAACGGGCAGTACTTC.

This clonotype was detected many times. The chain combines TRBV5-1 with TRBJ1-5, with 9 bases lining up with TRBD1. After removal of 3 bases from V and 6 bases from J, the junction contained 4 bases not matched to a gene. The CDR3 consists of 14 residues. CDR1 and CDR2 (germline): SGHRS, YFSETQ. The CDR3 nucleotides are TGCGCCAGCAGCTCGACAGGGGGGGCTCAGCCCCAGCATTTT. It encodes CASSSTGGAQPQHF. Full variable domain (rest looked up from reference TRBV5-1 and TRBJ1-5): KAGVTQTPRYLIKTRGQQVTLSCSPISGHRSVSWYQQTPGQGLQFLFEYFSETQRNKGNFPGRFSGRQFSNSRSEMNVSTLELGDSALYLCASSSTGGAQPQHFGDGTRLSIL.